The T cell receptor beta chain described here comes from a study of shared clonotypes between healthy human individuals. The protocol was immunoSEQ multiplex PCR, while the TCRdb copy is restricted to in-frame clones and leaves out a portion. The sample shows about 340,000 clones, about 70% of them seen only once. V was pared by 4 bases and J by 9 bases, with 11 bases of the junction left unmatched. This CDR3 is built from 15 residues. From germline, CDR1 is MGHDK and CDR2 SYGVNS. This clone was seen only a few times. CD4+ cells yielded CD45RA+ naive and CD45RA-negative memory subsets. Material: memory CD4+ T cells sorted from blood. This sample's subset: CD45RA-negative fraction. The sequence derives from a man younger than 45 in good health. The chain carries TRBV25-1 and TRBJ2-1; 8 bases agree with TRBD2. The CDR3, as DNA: TGTGCCAGCAGTGCGAGGACTAGCTTTAGCGGTGAGCAGTTCTTC. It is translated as CASSARTSFSGEQFF.